These 27 T cell receptor beta chains came from one sample sequenced in a study of T cell changes during pregnancy in multiple sclerosis. Profiling relied on immunoSEQ multiplex PCR, and the TCRdb table lists in-frame clones only, not all of them. This sample has some 90,000 clones, with about 92% found just once. This specimen was peripheral blood, taken in the first trimester of pregnancy. These receptors all come from a female donor with multiple sclerosis, enrolled in a pregnancy study.

CDR3 sequence reads: CASSLSRGYYEQYF. CDR3 DNA: TGTGCCAGCAGCTTATCAAGAGGGTACTACGAGCAGTACTTC. The chain joins TRBV11-2 to TRBJ2-7; D perhaps matches TRBD2 (5 bases). CDR1 is SGHAT, CDR2 FQNNGV, per germline. The CDR3 is made up of 14 amino acids. The germline V and J ends were trimmed by 2 bases and 3 bases, with 11 bases remaining between them.

This clone has a single count. The chain links TRBV27 to TRBJ1-5, with 8 positions matching TRBD1. Germline CDR1 MNHEY, CDR2 SMNVEV (reference sequence). V shed 5 bases, J shed 7 bases, and the junction held 10 bases outside the gene matches. There are 15 residues in the CDR3. The CDR3 coding sequence is TGTGCCAGCAGTAACTCAGGGGGCGCAGGCCAGCCCCAGCATTTT. As protein: CASSNSGGAGQPQHF.

The V call is TRBV14, the J call TRBJ1-1; the D gene is possibly TRBD1 (5 bases). This CDR3 spans 16 amino acids. Trimming pared 4 bases from V and 0 bases from J, leaving 15 bases between. Germline V CDR1 and CDR2: SGHDN, FVKESK. For the CDR3, the DNA is TGTGCCAGCAGCCGGTTTACTCAGGGCGTGAACACTGAAGCTTTCTTT. Protein: CASSRFTQGVNTEAFF.

This clone was picked up one time. The chain employs TRBV5-1 and TRBJ2-5, with 9 bases identical to TRBD1. The CDR3 runs 16 residues. Germline V lookup: CDR1 SGHRS, CDR2 YFSETQ. V lost 2 bases to trimming and J lost 5 bases; unmatched junction nucleotides: 10. The CDR3 is CASSLPQGAPGETQYF. The DNA for the CDR3 is TGCGCCAGCAGCTTACCACAGGGGGCCCCGGGGGAGACCCAGTACTTC. Variable domain in full (rest from reference TRBV5-1 and TRBJ2-5): KAGVTQTPRYLIKTRGQQVTLSCSPISGHRSVSWYQQTPGQGLQFLFEYFSETQRNKGNFPGRFSGRQFSNSRSEMNVSTLELGDSALYLCASSLPQGAPGETQYFGPGTRLLVL.

The chain combines TRBV30 with TRBJ1-1; D gene ambiguous. From germline, CDR1 is GTSNPN and CDR2 SVGIG (reference sequence). The CDR3 consists of 15 residues. V was pared by 0 bases and J by 0 bases, with 11 bases between. The CDR3 coding sequence is TGTGCCTGGAGTGTAGCGGCAGCAATGAACACTGAAGCTTTCTTT. Translating gives CAWSVAAAMNTEAFF. Based on the CDR3 plus reference TRBV30 and TRBJ1-1, the full variable domain is SQTIHQWPATLVQPVGSPLSLECTVEGTSNPNLYWYRQAAGRGLQLLFYSVGIGQISSEVPQNLSASRPQDRQFILSSKKLLLSDSGFYLCAWSVAAAMNTEAFFGQGTRLTVV.

The CDR3 DNA is TGTGCCAGCAGTTACGGACAGGGGATGGGCGGGGAGCTGTTTTTT. This encodes CASSYGQGMGGELFF. The chain carries TRBV6-5 and TRBJ2-2, with 9 nucleotides matching TRBD1. Trimming at V came to 2 bases and at J to 7 bases, leaving 5 bases not matched to a gene. CDR1 MNHEY and CDR2 SVGAGI come from the germline V gene. This CDR3 contains 15 residues.

DNA for the CDR3: TGTGCCAGCACCCCGGACAGGGTCGGGCCCGGGGAGCTGTTTTTT. Encoded protein: CASTPDRVGPGELFF. The rearrangement uses TRBV6-1 and TRBJ2-2; 8 positions agree with TRBD1. Looked up from germline, CDR1 is MNHNS and CDR2 is SASEGT. There are 15 residues in the CDR3. Germline trimming cut 7 bases from V and 6 bases from J; bases unmatched to any gene: 10.

The genes are TRBV28 and TRBJ2-5; weak D call: TRBD1 (6 bases). The V gene lost 6 bases and the J gene lost 3 bases, with 17 bases spanning the gap. From germline, CDR1 is MDHEN and CDR2 SYDVKM. The CDR3 loop spans 15 amino acids. Written as DNA, the CDR3 is TGTGCCAGCAGAGATCTCCGGGACAAGGAAGAGACCCAGTACTTC. As protein: CASRDLRDKEETQYF. Supplemented by reference TRBV28 and TRBJ2-5, the full variable domain reads DVKVTQSSRYLVKRTGEKVFLECVQDMDHENMFWYRQDPGLGLRLIYFSYDVKMKEKGDIPEGYSVSREKKERFSLILESASTNQTSMYLCASRDLRDKEETQYFGPGTRLLVL.

This chain connects TRBV5-1 to TRBJ1-3, with D unclear. Germline lookup yields CDR1 SGHRS and CDR2 YFSETQ. The CDR3 spans 13 residues. Trimming left V 2 bases short and J 0 bases short, with 3 bases between. CDR3 in amino acids: CASSFLSGNTIYF. The CDR3 coding sequence is TGCGCCAGCAGCTTCCTCTCTGGAAACACCATATATTTT.

This chain connects TRBV4-2 to TRBJ2-7, with TRBD2 identical over 7 bases. J lost 2 bases, V lost 0 bases, and 4 bases had no gene match. CDR1 and CDR2 (germline): LGHNA, YNFKEQ. This CDR3 spans 15 amino acids. CDR3 loop: CASSQDREVTYEQYF. The CDR3 DNA follows: TGTGCCAGCAGCCAAGATCGGGAGGTAACCTACGAGCAGTACTTC.

The CDR3, as DNA: TGTGCCAGCAGCTTAACGCCCGAGGAATCGGGAGGACTCAATGAGCAGTTCTTC. It encodes CASSLTPEESGGLNEQFF. This chain links TRBV7-3 with TRBJ2-1; 7 nucleotides match TRBD2. V shed 0 bases and J 6 bases; nucleotides not matched to a gene: 14. Germline V gives CDR1 SGHTA, CDR2 FQGTGA. The CDR3 covers 18 residues.

V and J are TRBV6-1 and TRBJ2-7, with D maybe TRBD2 (7 bases). V lost 5 bases and J lost 6, with 17 bases in between. CDR3 length equals 14 residues. CDR1 and CDR2 from the germline V gene are MNHNS and SASEGT. The CDR3 coding sequence is TGTGCCAGCAGTAAGGGGGGGGAGAGACCCGAGCAGTACTTC. Its protein product is CASSKGGERPEQYF.

This rearrangement joins TRBV5-1 to TRBJ2-2, with a possible D match to TRBD1 (6 bases). V was clipped by 4 bases and J by 4 bases, with 14 bases between them. In germline, CDR1 is SGHRS, CDR2 YFSETQ. This CDR3 contains 15 residues. CDR3 sequence (DNA): TGCGCCAGCAGCCCGTGGACAGTTGGCACCGGGGAGCTGTTTTTT. It translates to CASSPWTVGTGELFF.

The rearrangement uses TRBV19 and TRBJ1-2; D not resolved. The CDR3 has 11 amino acids. Trimming took 11 bases from V and 0 from J, leaving 7 bases between them. CDR1 is LNHDA and CDR2 is SQIVND in the germline V gene (reference sequence). This chain's CDR3 is CAGLTNYGYTF. The CDR3 bases are TGTGCCGGCCTGACTAACTATGGCTACACCTTC.

CDR3 sequence (DNA): TGTGCCAGCAGTGAAGTGTGGGACAGGGGTAGGGGCTACACCTTC. Encoded protein: CASSEVWDRGRGYTF. This sequence joins TRBV2 and TRBJ1-2; 10 bases are shared with TRBD1. There are 15 residues in the CDR3. Germline V gives CDR1 SNHLY, CDR2 FYNNEI. The V gene end was trimmed by 1 base and the J gene end by 8 bases; junction bases not matched to a gene: 7.

The chain carries TRBV29-1 and TRBJ2-1, with TRBD1 identical over 8 bases. There are 13 residues in the CDR3. Germline V CDR1 and CDR2: SQVTM, ANQGSEA. V lost 6 bases, J lost 10 bases, and 11 bases stayed unmatched. The CDR3 here is CSVLDRGGKEQFF. In DNA, the CDR3 is TGCAGCGTCCTCGACAGGGGAGGAAAGGAGCAGTTCTTC.

V is TRBV7-8 and J is TRBJ2-7; 8 nucleotides align to TRBD1. The germline CDR1 and CDR2 sequences are SGHVS and FQNEAQ. Trimming took 5 bases from V and 4 from J; bases not matched to a gene: 7. CDR3 length: 14 amino acids. CDR3 sequence: CASSPDRDEYEQYF. In nucleotides, the CDR3 is TGTGCCAGCAGCCCGGACAGGGACGAGTACGAGCAGTACTTC. Full variable domain (missing parts from reference TRBV7-8 and TRBJ2-7): GAGVSQSPRYKVAKRGQDVALRCDPISGHVSLFWYQQALGQGPEFLTYFQNEAQLDKSGLPSDRFFAERPEGSVSTLKIQRTQQEDSAVYLCASSPDRDEYEQYFGPGTRLTVT.

This rearrangement joins TRBV7-6 to TRBJ2-7; D remains ambiguous. Trimming pared 3 bases from V and 0 bases from J, leaving 6 bases between. The CDR3 has 13 amino acids. CDR1 and CDR2 (germline): SGHVS, FNYEAQ. The CDR3 is CASSLASSYEQYF. Here the CDR3 DNA reads TGTGCCAGCAGCTTGGCCAGCTCCTACGAGCAGTACTTC.

J is TRBJ2-1 and V is TRBV5-1; 8 bases fit TRBD2. Germline V gene lookup returns CDR1 SGHRS and CDR2 YFSETQ. The CDR3 sequence is 15 residues long. Trimming took 0 bases from V and 4 from J; bases not matched to a gene: 3. CDR3 in amino acids: CASSLVSGSYNEQFF. In DNA, the CDR3 is TGCGCCAGCAGCTTGGTCAGCGGGAGTTACAATGAGCAGTTCTTC.

This chain joins TRBV4-2 and TRBJ2-1; D is perhaps TRBD2 (6 bases). The V gene lost 0 bases and the J gene lost 6 bases, with 12 bases spanning the gap. The germline gives CDR1 LGHNA, CDR2 YNFKEQ. This CDR3 contains 15 residues. CDR3 nucleotide sequence: TGTGCCAGCAGCCAAGATCGCGGGGCGCGCAATGAGCAGTTCTTC. This codes for CASSQDRGARNEQFF.

The gene calls are TRBV2 and TRBJ1-2, with D perhaps TRBD1 (5 bases). Trimming removed 7 bases at V and 7 bases at J, with 19 bases between. CDR1 SNHLY and CDR2 FYNNEI come from the germline V gene. The CDR3 covers 14 residues. For the CDR3, the DNA is TGTGCCAGCACCTCCGGGGGGGGGTTCGGTGGCTACACCTTC. Translation: CASTSGGGFGGYTF.

The V and J genes are TRBV5-1 and TRBJ2-5; 10 bases are shared with TRBD2. Unmatched junction bases numbered 1, after V lost 0 bases and J lost 5 bases. CDR3 length equals 14 residues. Germline loops: CDR1 SGHRS, CDR2 YFSETQ. CDR3 nucleotides: TGCGCCAGCAGCTTGGCTAGCGGGAGTGAGACCCAGTACTTC. Translating it yields CASSLASGSETQYF.

The chain couples TRBV25-1 to TRBJ1-4; weak D call: TRBD1 (5 bases). CDR3 length: 16 residues. Germline V CDR1 and CDR2: MGHDK, SYGVNS. V lost 5 bases, J lost 12 bases, and 25 bases lay in between. The CDR3 reads CASSPLVGGVGEELFF. The CDR3 region has the DNA TGTGCCAGCAGTCCCCTGGTCGGGGGAGTCGGTGAGGAACTGTTTTTT.

This clone was seen just once. The chain joins TRBV6-1 to TRBJ2-2; D is possibly TRBD1 (5 bases). Germline-derived CDR1 and CDR2 are MNHNS and SASEGT. CDR3 length: 13 residues. V was pared by 0 bases and J by 11 bases, with 10 bases between. CDR3 DNA: TGTGCCAGCAGTGAAGCTCAGGGCACTGAGCTGTTTTTT. It is translated as CASSEAQGTELFF.

This clone was picked up one time. The rearrangement joins TRBV13 to TRBJ2-3, with D tentatively TRBD2 (5 bases). CDR1 PRHDT and CDR2 FYEKMQ come from the germline V gene (reference sequence). V shed 2 bases and J shed 6 bases, with 24 bases lying between them. CDR3 length: 18 residues. The CDR3 sequence: CASSLSAAGLGLSDTQYF. The CDR3 nucleotides are TGTGCCAGCAGCTTATCGGCCGCGGGCCTGGGTCTCAGCGATACGCAGTATTTT.

This clone has just one count. This chain connects TRBV2 to TRBJ2-7; possibly TRBD2 for D (7 bases). This CDR3 is built from 12 residues. Trimming removed 7 bases from V and 7 bases from J, with 14 bases in between. Per the germline V gene, CDR1 is SNHLY and CDR2 is FYNNEI. DNA of the CDR3: TGTGCCAGCACCCAAGGGGGGGATGAGCAGTACTTC. Its translation is CASTQGGDEQYF.

CDR3 amino acids: CASNIGSGTEAFF. The DNA for the CDR3 is TGTGCCAGCAATATTGGTTCGGGCACTGAAGCTTTCTTT. The chain links TRBV9 to TRBJ1-1; D is uncertain. Germline V lookup: CDR1 SGDLS, CDR2 YYNGEE. The CDR3 contains 13 residues. Trimming removed 6 bases from V and 4 bases from J, with 13 bases in between.